These T cell receptor beta chains were read from a single sample in a study of T cells in localized non-small cell lung cancer. The assay was immunoSEQ multiplex PCR, and TCRdb's table has in-frame clones only and misses some. The data show 60,000 to 65,000 clones, with under 90% seen just once and approximately 2% held by the top ten. The sequencing used peripheral blood, collected before any cancer treatment. The source of these receptors is a woman aged 40-69 years with stage I lung adenocarcinoma. Both conserved end residues are part of each CDR3. The D gene is left open where the match is weak. Clone sizes are given selectively: once, few, many, or a class where the clone is expanded.

cdr3_aa: CAWSVLGGNEQFF
cdr3_nt: TGTGCCTGGAGTGTATTAGGGGGGAATGAGCAGTTCTTC
d_call: -
v_call: TRBV30
clone_size: -
j_call: TRBJ2-1

cdr3_aa: CASSASDGGTGYTF
cdr3_nt: TGTGCCAGCAGCGCTTCGGACGGGGGGACTGGCTACACCTTC
d_call: -
v_call: TRBV9
clone_size: -
j_call: TRBJ1-2

cdr3_aa: CASSPTGGLTYGYTF
cdr3_nt: TGTGCCAGTAGTCCCACCGGGGGCCTTACCTATGGCTACACCTTC
d_call: -
v_call: TRBV19
clone_size: -
j_call: TRBJ1-2

cdr3_aa: CASSTGLKYYEQYF
cdr3_nt: TGTGCCAGCAGTACGGGACTTAAATATTACGAGCAGTACTTC
d_call: -
v_call: TRBV6-1
clone_size: -
j_call: TRBJ2-7

cdr3_aa: CATRDREVGGYTF
cdr3_nt: TGCGCCACCCGCGACAGGGAGGTGGGTGGCTACACCTTC
d_call: TRBD1
v_call: TRBV5-1
clone_size: -
j_call: TRBJ1-2

cdr3_aa: CASSLVRQGQNIQYF
cdr3_nt: TGTGCCAGCAGCTTAGTCAGGCAGGGGCAAAACATTCAGTACTTC
d_call: -
v_call: TRBV7-2
clone_size: -
j_call: TRBJ2-4

cdr3_aa: CASSPKPLGGSGYGYTF
cdr3_nt: TGTGCCAGCAGTCCCAAGCCGCTGGGGGGGAGTGGGTATGGCTACACCTTC
d_call: -
v_call: TRBV27
clone_size: -
j_call: TRBJ1-2

cdr3_aa: CASSFGGANEQFF
cdr3_nt: TGTGCCAGCAGCTTTGGGGGAGCGAATGAGCAGTTCTTC
d_call: -
v_call: TRBV7-9
clone_size: -
j_call: TRBJ2-1

cdr3_aa: CASSLDRSRSYEQYF
cdr3_nt: TGTGCCAGCAGCCTCGACAGGAGTCGGTCCTACGAGCAGTACTTC
d_call: -
v_call: TRBV7-2
clone_size: -
j_call: TRBJ2-7

cdr3_aa: CASSLVGTQNIQYF
cdr3_nt: TGTGCCAGCAGCTTAGTAGGGACCCAAAACATTCAGTACTTC
d_call: -
v_call: TRBV7-9
clone_size: once
j_call: TRBJ2-4

cdr3_aa: CASSQGQNTGELFF
cdr3_nt: TGTGCCAGCAGCCAGGGACAGAACACCGGGGAGCTGTTTTTT
d_call: -
v_call: TRBV7-3
clone_size: -
j_call: TRBJ2-2

cdr3_aa: CASSPSSPNNEQFF
cdr3_nt: TGTGCCAGCAGCCCGTCCTCGCCAAACAATGAGCAGTTCTTC
d_call: -
v_call: TRBV7-8
clone_size: -
j_call: TRBJ2-1

cdr3_aa: CATSRTDGTRQYF
cdr3_nt: TGTGCCACCAGCAGGACTGACGGGACTCGCCAATATTTT
d_call: -
v_call: TRBV15
clone_size: -
j_call: TRBJ2-3

cdr3_aa: CASSPLPDPSGNTIYF
cdr3_nt: TGTGCCAGCTCACCTCTACCGGACCCCTCTGGAAACACCATATATTTT
d_call: -
v_call: TRBV18
clone_size: -
j_call: TRBJ1-3

cdr3_aa: CASSQLDRTHTGELFF
cdr3_nt: TGTGCCAGCAGCCAATTGGACCGGACTCACACCGGGGAGCTGTTTTTT
d_call: -
v_call: TRBV4-2
clone_size: -
j_call: TRBJ2-2

cdr3_aa: CASSLTPVNYGYTF
cdr3_nt: TGTGCCAGCAGTTTAACCCCAGTCAACTATGGCTACACCTTC
d_call: -
v_call: TRBV28
clone_size: -
j_call: TRBJ1-2

cdr3_aa: CASSTRTGGQNQPQHF
cdr3_nt: TGTGCCAGCAGTACCCGGACAGGGGGCCAAAATCAGCCCCAGCATTTT
d_call: TRBD1
v_call: TRBV27
clone_size: -
j_call: TRBJ1-5

cdr3_aa: CAISEFQQDSPLHF
cdr3_nt: TGTGCCATCAGTGAGTTTCAACAGGATTCACCCCTCCACTTT
d_call: -
v_call: TRBV10-3
clone_size: -
j_call: TRBJ1-6

cdr3_aa: CASSEYGTNTAKNIQYF
cdr3_nt: TGTGCCAGCAGTGAATATGGGACTAATACAGCCAAAAACATTCAGTACTTC
d_call: TRBD2
v_call: TRBV6-1
clone_size: -
j_call: TRBJ2-4

cdr3_aa: CASSSSLGGFGTEAFF
cdr3_nt: TGTGCCAGCAGCTCCAGTTTGGGGGGGTTTGGGACTGAAGCTTTCTTT
d_call: -
v_call: TRBV7-2
clone_size: -
j_call: TRBJ1-1

cdr3_aa: CASSLASHGGSDTQYF
cdr3_nt: TGTGCCAGCAGCTTAGCTTCCCACGGGGGTAGTGATACGCAGTATTTT
d_call: -
v_call: TRBV7-2
clone_size: -
j_call: TRBJ2-3

cdr3_aa: CASSFGGRYNEQFF
cdr3_nt: TGCGCCAGCAGCTTCGGGGGCCGCTACAATGAGCAGTTCTTC
d_call: -
v_call: TRBV5-1
clone_size: -
j_call: TRBJ2-1

cdr3_aa: CASNRGRGYEQYF
cdr3_nt: TGTGCCAGCAACCGAGGCAGGGGATACGAGCAGTACTTC
d_call: -
v_call: TRBV6-1
clone_size: -
j_call: TRBJ2-7

cdr3_aa: CASSLQRDPYEQYF
cdr3_nt: TGTGCCAGCTCACTACAGCGGGACCCCTACGAGCAGTACTTC
d_call: TRBD2
v_call: TRBV18
clone_size: -
j_call: TRBJ2-7

cdr3_aa: CASSVKAGGSYEQYF
cdr3_nt: TGTGCCAGCAGCGTCAAGGCGGGGGGGTCCTACGAGCAGTACTTC
d_call: TRBD2
v_call: TRBV7-2
clone_size: -
j_call: TRBJ2-7

cdr3_aa: CASSSRNREGLGGYTF
cdr3_nt: TGTGCCAGCAGTTCTCGTAACAGGGAAGGATTGGGTGGCTACACCTTC
d_call: -
v_call: TRBV27
clone_size: -
j_call: TRBJ1-2

cdr3_aa: CSARDGEQYF
cdr3_nt: TGCAGTGCTAGAGATGGTGAGCAGTACTTC
d_call: -
v_call: TRBV20-1
clone_size: -
j_call: TRBJ2-7

cdr3_aa: CASSLEGLSGNTIYF
cdr3_nt: TGTGCCAGCAGCTTGGAGGGCCTCTCTGGAAACACCATATATTTT
d_call: -
v_call: TRBV5-4
clone_size: -
j_call: TRBJ1-3

cdr3_aa: CASSSRGAPRRGEQYF
cdr3_nt: TGTGCCAGCAGCTCCCGCGGCGCCCCCCGGCGGGGCGAGCAGTACTTC
d_call: -
v_call: TRBV7-9
clone_size: -
j_call: TRBJ2-7

cdr3_aa: CASSPTATNEKLFF
cdr3_nt: TGTGCCAGCAGTCCGACAGCAACTAATGAAAAACTGTTTTTT
d_call: -
v_call: TRBV6-4
clone_size: -
j_call: TRBJ1-4

cdr3_aa: CASSPPSTDTQYF
cdr3_nt: TGTGCCAGCTCACCACCGAGCACAGATACGCAGTATTTT
d_call: -
v_call: TRBV18
clone_size: -
j_call: TRBJ2-3

cdr3_aa: CASSLRQENTEAFF
cdr3_nt: TGTGCCAGCAGCTTAAGACAGGAGAACACTGAAGCTTTCTTT
d_call: -
v_call: TRBV7-2
clone_size: -
j_call: TRBJ1-1

cdr3_aa: CASSPTVGQETQYF
cdr3_nt: TGTGCCAGCAGTCCGACCGTGGGTCAAGAGACCCAGTACTTC
d_call: -
v_call: TRBV7-9
clone_size: once
j_call: TRBJ2-5

cdr3_aa: CASSSTSADNEQFF
cdr3_nt: TGTGCCAGCTCATCGACTAGCGCAGACAATGAGCAGTTCTTC
d_call: TRBD2
v_call: TRBV18
clone_size: -
j_call: TRBJ2-1

cdr3_aa: CASTTTGRSSYEQYF
cdr3_nt: TGTGCCAGCACCACCACGGGCAGGAGCTCCTACGAGCAGTACTTC
d_call: -
v_call: TRBV28
clone_size: -
j_call: TRBJ2-7

cdr3_aa: CASSSWGTGGNQPQHF
cdr3_nt: TGTGCCAGCAGTTCCTGGGGGACAGGGGGCAATCAGCCCCAGCATTTT
d_call: TRBD1
v_call: TRBV27
clone_size: -
j_call: TRBJ1-5

cdr3_aa: CASSQDSREWAFNYGYTF
cdr3_nt: TGCGCCAGCAGCCAAGACTCCAGAGAATGGGCCTTTAACTATGGCTACACCTTC
d_call: -
v_call: TRBV4-1
clone_size: -
j_call: TRBJ1-2

cdr3_aa: CASSFGRGYEQYF
cdr3_nt: TGTGCCAGCAGTTTCGGTAGGGGCTACGAGCAGTACTTC
d_call: -
v_call: TRBV5-6
clone_size: -
j_call: TRBJ2-7

cdr3_aa: CASSFSGTSGRLF
cdr3_nt: TGTGCCAGCAGTTTTTCCGGGACTAGCGGGAGATTGTTT
d_call: TRBD2
v_call: TRBV28
clone_size: once
j_call: TRBJ2-3

cdr3_aa: CASSQEPLNPYGYTF
cdr3_nt: TGCGCCAGCAGCCAAGAACCCCTGAATCCCTATGGCTACACCTTC
d_call: -
v_call: TRBV4-3
clone_size: -
j_call: TRBJ1-2

cdr3_aa: CASSYSGQSYEQYF
cdr3_nt: TGTGCCAGCAGTTATTCGGGTCAATCCTACGAGCAGTACTTC
d_call: -
v_call: TRBV6-1
clone_size: once
j_call: TRBJ2-7

cdr3_aa: CASSLDSALTQYF
cdr3_nt: TGTGCCAGCAGTTTGGACAGCGCTTTAACCCAGTACTTC
d_call: -
v_call: TRBV2
clone_size: -
j_call: TRBJ2-5

cdr3_aa: CASTRTTGNTIYF
cdr3_nt: TGTGCCAGTACACGGACGACTGGAAACACCATATATTTT
d_call: -
v_call: TRBV19
clone_size: -
j_call: TRBJ1-3

cdr3_aa: CATRDLTNSNQPQHF
cdr3_nt: TGTGCCACCCGGGACCTTACAAATAGCAATCAGCCCCAGCATTTT
d_call: -
v_call: TRBV19
clone_size: -
j_call: TRBJ1-5

cdr3_aa: CASSSLTSGETQYF
cdr3_nt: TGCGCCAGCAGCTCCCTCACTAGTGGAGAGACCCAGTACTTC
d_call: -
v_call: TRBV5-1
clone_size: -
j_call: TRBJ2-5

cdr3_aa: CASSVGRDISYEQYF
cdr3_nt: TGTGCCAGCAGCGTAGGTAGGGACATCTCCTACGAGCAGTACTTC
d_call: -
v_call: TRBV9
clone_size: once
j_call: TRBJ2-7

cdr3_aa: CASRMRGMNYGYTF
cdr3_nt: TGTGCCAGCAGAATGAGAGGGATGAACTATGGCTACACCTTC
d_call: -
v_call: TRBV27
clone_size: once
j_call: TRBJ1-2

cdr3_aa: CASSSGGAPSSPLHF
cdr3_nt: TGTGCCAGCAGTTCCGGAGGGGCGCCCAGTTCACCCCTCCACTTT
d_call: -
v_call: TRBV28
clone_size: -
j_call: TRBJ1-6

cdr3_aa: CASSSTSGGFRTGELFF
cdr3_nt: TGTGCCAGCAGCTCGACTAGCGGGGGATTTAGGACCGGGGAGCTGTTTTTT
d_call: TRBD2
v_call: TRBV5-4
clone_size: -
j_call: TRBJ2-2

cdr3_aa: CASSLGWIGETQYF
cdr3_nt: TGTGCCAGCAGCTTAGGCTGGATCGGAGAGACCCAGTACTTC
d_call: -
v_call: TRBV7-2
clone_size: -
j_call: TRBJ2-5

cdr3_aa: CASISGGFGNTEAFF
cdr3_nt: TGTGCCAGCATTTCAGGAGGGTTTGGGAACACTGAAGCTTTCTTT
d_call: -
v_call: TRBV13
clone_size: -
j_call: TRBJ1-1

cdr3_aa: CASSQEGDGGVKGETQYF
cdr3_nt: TGTGCCAGCAGCCAAGAGGGTGACGGGGGGGTAAAGGGAGAGACCCAGTACTTC
d_call: TRBD2
v_call: TRBV4-2
clone_size: -
j_call: TRBJ2-5

cdr3_aa: CASSLEPGNFYEQYF
cdr3_nt: TGTGCCAGCAGCTTAGAACCGGGTAATTTCTACGAGCAGTACTTC
d_call: -
v_call: TRBV11-2
clone_size: -
j_call: TRBJ2-7

cdr3_aa: CASRRTGGAEAFF
cdr3_nt: TGTGCCAGCAGGCGTACAGGGGGCGCTGAAGCTTTCTTT
d_call: TRBD1
v_call: TRBV7-2
clone_size: -
j_call: TRBJ1-1

cdr3_aa: CASSLWAGGNTGELFF
cdr3_nt: TGTGCCAGCAGCTTATGGGCGGGGGGCAACACCGGGGAGCTGTTTTTT
d_call: TRBD2
v_call: TRBV7-2
clone_size: -
j_call: TRBJ2-2

cdr3_aa: CSAITDTQYF
cdr3_nt: TGCAGTGCTATAACAGATACGCAGTATTTT
d_call: -
v_call: TRBV20-1
clone_size: -
j_call: TRBJ2-3

cdr3_aa: CASSLGQGPYGYTF
cdr3_nt: TGTGCCAGCAGTTTAGGCCAGGGTCCCTATGGCTACACCTTC
d_call: -
v_call: TRBV27
clone_size: -
j_call: TRBJ1-2

cdr3_aa: CASSSPLLAVSYNEQFF
cdr3_nt: TGTGCCAGCAGTTCGCCCCTCCTTGCGGTTTCCTACAATGAGCAGTTCTTC
d_call: -
v_call: TRBV28
clone_size: -
j_call: TRBJ2-1

cdr3_aa: CASSLGTSNQPQHF
cdr3_nt: TGTGCCAGCAGTCTCGGTACCAGCAATCAGCCCCAGCATTTT
d_call: -
v_call: TRBV2
clone_size: once
j_call: TRBJ1-5

cdr3_aa: CASSLTQGSSQPQHF
cdr3_nt: TGTGCCAGCAGCTTGACCCAGGGAAGTAGTCAGCCCCAGCATTTT
d_call: -
v_call: TRBV5-6
clone_size: -
j_call: TRBJ1-5